These 11 T cell receptor beta chains were all obtained from the same sample, sequenced in a study of T cell repertoires in cytomegalovirus infection. TCRdb itself ran the reads through MiXCR, one entry per CDR3 protein. This table has some 440,000 distinct CDR3 sequences, 25% to 40% appearing once. The specimen sequenced was PBMCs. These receptors were collected from a human donor in good health (CMV status not recorded). Some clones in this sample may be carry-over from other donors' samples.

A note on this clonotype: Being one base from a much bigger clone, this may be a read error. The conserved phenylalanine or tryptophan normally closing the CDR3 is absent here, so this likely arose from a read error. The chain recombines TRBV7-2 with TRBJ2-1; D is unresolved. V lost 5 bases and J lost 0, with 11 bases in between. This CDR3 comprises 15 residues. Germline loops: CDR1 SGHTA, CDR2 FQGNSA. As DNA, the CDR3 is TGTGCCAGCAGCCAAACACAAATCTCCTACAATGAGCAGTTCTTA. Protein product: CASSQTQISYNEQFL.

This clonotype was found a few times. The chain recombines TRBV13 with TRBJ2-1; perhaps TRBD2 as D (5 bases). Looked up from germline, CDR1 is PRHDT and CDR2 is FYEKMQ (reference sequence). The V gene lost 5 bases and the J gene lost 2 bases, with 10 bases spanning the gap. The CDR3 extends over 14 amino acids. CDR3 amino acids: CASSAERTYNEQFF. CDR3 nucleotides: TGTGCCAGCAGCGCCGAGCGGACCTACAATGAGCAGTTCTTC.

The chain recombines TRBV12-3 or TRBV12-4 with TRBJ2-5; TRBD1 matches at 7 bases. The V segment lost 3 bases and the J segment 7 bases; nucleotides outside the gene matches: 5. This CDR3 is built from 13 residues. CDR3 DNA sequence: TGTGCCAGCAGTTTCCCAGGGGGTGTGACCCAGTACTTC. Its protein product is CASSFPGGVTQYF.

V usage is TRBV5-1 and J usage is TRBJ2-6; D gene ambiguous. V was trimmed by 0 bases and J by 0 bases, leaving 7 bases between them. CDR1 and CDR2 (germline): SGHRS, YFSETQ. CDR3 length equals 16 residues. The CDR3 loop reads CASSLGDSSGANVLTF. Here the CDR3 DNA reads TGCGCCAGCAGCTTGGGGGATTCCTCTGGGGCCAACGTCCTGACTTTC.

V is TRBV5-4 and J is TRBJ1-1; 10 positions match TRBD1. CDR1 and CDR2 from the germline V gene are SGHNT and YYREEE (reference sequence). The CDR3 runs to 15 residues. The V segment lost 0 bases and the J segment 5 bases; nucleotides outside the gene matches: 4. This chain's CDR3 is CASSLGRDRGTEAFF. For the CDR3, the DNA is TGTGCCAGCAGCTTGGGCCGGGACAGGGGTACTGAAGCTTTCTTT.

For this clonotype: It may be a read error: a sequence one base away is much more abundant. The CDR3 does not end in the conserved phenylalanine or tryptophan, so this is likely a read error. The chain links TRBV7-2 to TRBJ2-7; TRBD2 aligns across 8 bases. Germline lookup yields CDR1 SGHTA and CDR2 FQGNSA. CDR3 length: 12 residues. V shed 8 bases, J shed 7 bases, and the junction held 7 bases outside the gene matches. The CDR3 spells CASCPGGGEQYL. For the CDR3, the DNA is TGTGCCAGCTGCCCCGGGGGGGGGGAGCAGTACTTA.

This clonotype turned up a few times. This chain joins TRBV6-6 and TRBJ2-1; no firm D call. V was cut by 4 bases and J by 7 bases, with 14 bases left in between. Per germline, CDR1 MNHNY and CDR2 SVGAGI (reference sequence). The CDR3 covers 14 residues. The CDR3 region is CASSSRSPLNEQFF. Here the CDR3 DNA reads TGTGCCAGCAGTTCCAGGTCGCCTCTAAATGAGCAGTTCTTC.

The sample holds many counts of this clonotype. The V call is TRBV7-8, the J call TRBJ1-5, with D possibly being TRBD1 (5 bases). The CDR3 sequence is 18 residues long. Germline lookup yields CDR1 SGHVS and CDR2 FQNEAQ. Trimming stripped 6 bases from V and 0 bases from J, with 21 bases between. The CDR3 DNA follows: TGTGCCAGCAGGGAGGGGACTCGACCCCTGTATAGCAATCAGCCCCAGCATTTT. Translation: CASREGTRPLYSNQPQHF.

V gene TRBV13 combines with J gene TRBJ1-1; D is unclear. The CDR3 is 13 amino acids. Trimming removed 5 bases at V and 1 base at J, with 8 bases between. Looked up from germline, CDR1 is PRHDT and CDR2 is FYEKMQ (reference sequence). The CDR3 DNA reads as TGTGCCAGCAGCGTGGGATGGAACACTGAAGCTTTCTTT. It is translated as CASSVGWNTEAFF.

This rearrangement joins TRBV15 to TRBJ2-5; the D gene could be TRBD1 or TRBD2 (5 bases each). The CDR3 extends over 17 amino acids. Trimming left V 1 base short and J 1 base short, with 16 bases between. Germline V gene lookup returns CDR1 LNHNV and CDR2 YYDKDF (reference sequence). The DNA for the CDR3 is TGTGCCACCAGCAGAGCCCAGGAGATTGGGACCCAAGAGACCCAGTACTTC. Translating it yields CATSRAQEIGTQETQYF.

The chain employs TRBV28 and TRBJ2-5, with D unresolved. The CDR3 is made up of 16 amino acids. Germline V gene sequence: CDR1 MDHEN, CDR2 SYDVKM. With 2 bases removed from V and 3 bases from J, the gap between germline ends came to 16 bases. As DNA, the CDR3 is TGTGCCAGCAGTTTAGGGTCGGGCGTGATAAAAGAGACCCAGTACTTC. This sequence encodes CASSLGSGVIKETQYF.